What follows are 10 T cell receptor beta chains derived from one specimen sequenced in a study of beta chain features in type 1 diabetes. Points from the study as a whole: All four CD4+ subsets of Type 1 diabetes patients contained TCRB CDR3s that were moderately but significantly shorter.

Their cognate antigens are unknown. Reverse transcribing all isolated RNA meant expressed TCRB transcripts were sequenced. Libraries were prepared by immunoSEQ multiplex PCR; TCRdb keeps only in-frame clonotypes and omits some of them. The sample gives around 710,000 clones, 12% of which show up once; 0.095% to 0.15% is in the top ten. Sequenced input: naive CD4+ T cells from blood. The receptors were sampled from a young man with type 1 diabetes.

A few counts support this clone. This chain joins TRBV7-2 and TRBJ2-5; D is perhaps TRBD1 (5 bases). V lost 6 bases and J lost 5, with 13 bases in between. The CDR3 loop spans 13 amino acids. Germline V gives CDR1 SGHTA, CDR2 FQGNSA. CDR3 nucleotide sequence: TGTGCCAGCAGAAACACTCCAGGGGAGACCCAGTACTTC. Translation: CASRNTPGETQYF. The full variable domain, in which reference TRBV7-2 and TRBJ2-5 provide the parts outside the CDR3, is GAGVSQSPSNKVTEKGKDVELRCDPISGHTALYWYRQSLGQGLEFLIYFQGNSAPDKSGLPSDRFSAERTGGSVSTLTIQRTQQEDSAVYLCASRNTPGETQYFGPGTRLLVL.

This chain links TRBV7-9 with TRBJ2-3; TRBD1 aligns across 9 bases. The V gene end was trimmed by 5 bases and the J gene end by 1 base; junction bases not matched to a gene: 4. This CDR3 contains 15 residues. Germline lookup yields CDR1 SEHNR and CDR2 FQNEAQ (reference sequence). The CDR3 nucleotides read TGTGCCAGCAGCGCCGACAGGGGGGGCACAGATACGCAGTATTTT. This encodes CASSADRGGTDTQYF.

V is TRBV10-3 and J is TRBJ1-5, with no clear D. The CDR3 totals 17 residues. The V end lost 2 bases, the J end lost 5 bases, and 19 bases lay between the germline ends. Germline CDR1 reads ENHRY; CDR2 reads SYGVKD. The CDR3 nucleotides are TGTGCCATCAGTGAGGGCCTAAAAGGCCAGAGTCATCAGCCCCAGCATTTT. Its protein is CAISEGLKGQSHQPQHF.

This clone occurred a few times. The chain joins TRBV4-3 to TRBJ2-2, with D possibly matching TRBD1 (6 bases). The V end lost 5 bases, the J end lost 0 bases, and 10 bases lay between the germline ends. Germline V gives CDR1 LGHNA, CDR2 YSLEER. The CDR3 has 15 residues. The CDR3 DNA follows: TGCGCCAGCAGCTCTCGGACAGCGAACACCGGGGAGCTGTTTTTT. It codes for CASSSRTANTGELFF.

This chain connects TRBV28 to TRBJ2-7, with a tentative D call TRBD1 (5 bases). From germline, CDR1 is MDHEN and CDR2 SYDVKM. The CDR3 runs 12 residues. Trimming cost V 5 bases and J 7 bases, with 12 bases left between them. CDR3 in amino acids: CASSARAREQYF. Here the CDR3 DNA reads TGTGCCAGCAGTGCCAGGGCCAGGGAGCAGTACTTC.

This clone was observed a handful of times. Mismatch with germline at one junction end may stem from a read error. CDR3 nucleotides: TGTGCCAGCAGCTTAACTCCGGGGAACGCTGAAGCTTTCTTT. Translation: CASSLTPGNAEAFF. The rearrangement joins TRBV7-9 to TRBJ1-1; no reliable D call. This CDR3 is 14 amino acids long. The germline gives CDR1 SEHNR, CDR2 FQNEAQ (reference sequence).

This clone was observed a handful of times. The chain recombines TRBV5-1 with TRBJ1-4; D may be TRBD1 (5 bases). The CDR3 runs 14 residues. CDR1 and CDR2 from the germline V gene are SGHRS and YFSETQ. V gave up 0 bases and J gave up 6 bases, with 9 bases separating them. The chain's CDR3 is CASSLAGLDEKLFF. The CDR3 region has the DNA TGCGCCAGCAGCTTGGCAGGGCTGGATGAAAAACTGTTTTTT.

The V and J genes are TRBV7-8 and TRBJ1-4; D unresolved. V was clipped by 7 bases and J by 3 bases, with 12 bases between them. The CDR3 runs 14 residues. Germline-derived CDR1 and CDR2 are SGHVS and FQNEAQ. This chain's CDR3 is CASTPNYPNEKLFF. CDR3 sequence (DNA): TGTGCCAGCACCCCTAACTACCCTAATGAAAAACTGTTTTTT.

There are a few counts of this clone. V is TRBV7-2 and J is TRBJ2-5; 9 bases are a match to TRBD1. Looked up from germline, CDR1 is SGHTA and CDR2 is FQGNSA. This CDR3 has 17 residues. V trimming: 5 bases; J trimming: 4 bases; junction bases outside the gene matches: 14. The CDR3 DNA sequence: TGTGCCAGCAGCGGAGGAGGGGGACAGGGTAGGCGAGAGACCCAGTACTTC. Protein: CASSGGGGQGRRETQYF.

In this sample, this clone turned up a few times. The rearrangement joins TRBV5-1 to TRBJ1-6; possibly TRBD1 for D (5 bases). In germline, CDR1 is SGHRS, CDR2 YFSETQ. The CDR3 length is 15 residues. V was shortened by 2 bases and J by 4 bases, with 10 bases between the two germline ends. The CDR3 bases are TGCGCCAGCAGCTTCGACAGCGAGTATAATTCACCCCTCCACTTT. Translating it yields CASSFDSEYNSPLHF.